This passage covers 6 T cell receptor beta chains from one sample sequenced in a study of blood T cell repertoires in COVID-19. The data were produced by immunoSEQ multiplex PCR, yet TCRdb's version contains in-frame clones alone and is incomplete. Here the sample spans approximately 210,000 clones, around four fifths being singletons. The material sequenced was peripheral blood. These TCRs come from a woman aged 70-85 years with active or convalescent COVID-19.

The V gene is TRBV7-9, the J gene TRBJ1-1; D is possibly TRBD1 (6 bases). With 2 bases removed from V and 1 base from J, the gap between germline ends came to 11 bases. In germline, CDR1 is SEHNR, CDR2 FQNEAQ (reference sequence). There are 15 residues in the CDR3. This CDR3 reads CASSLYGQRNTEAFF. In DNA, the CDR3 is TGTGCCAGCAGCTTATACGGACAGCGGAACACTGAAGCTTTCTTT.

The rearrangement links TRBV6-4 to TRBJ2-7; 7 nucleotides align to TRBD1. Germline assignment: CDR1 MRHNA and CDR2 SNTAGT. The J segment lost 10 bases and the V segment lost 9 bases, leaving 9 bases of the junction unmatched. The CDR3 covers 11 residues. In DNA form, the CDR3 reads TGTGCCAGGGGAGAGGGGACAGTTCAGTACTTC. This gives the protein CARGEGTVQYF.

The chain employs TRBV3-1 (or the pseudogene TRBV3-2) and TRBJ1-1; D call uncertain. Trimming left V 2 bases short and J 0 bases short, with 7 bases between. The CDR3 totals 14 residues. Germline CDR1 and CDR2: LGHDT and YNNKEL (reference sequence). The CDR3 DNA is TGTGCCAGCAGCCAACACGGGATGAACACTGAAGCTTTCTTT. Translating gives CASSQHGMNTEAFF.

The gene calls are TRBV5-4 and TRBJ2-5; 10 nucleotides agree with TRBD2. CDR1 is SGHNT and CDR2 is YYREEE in the germline V gene (reference sequence). V shed 0 bases and J 4 bases; nucleotides not matched to a gene: 9. This CDR3 has 17 residues. Here the CDR3 DNA reads TGTGCCAGCAGCTTGGCTAGCGGGAGATCGGGTGGAGAGACCCAGTACTTC. This encodes CASSLASGRSGGETQYF.

The V call is TRBV3-1 (or the pseudogene TRBV3-2), the J call TRBJ1-4; 9 bases are shared with TRBD1. CDR1 and CDR2 from the germline V gene are LGHDT and YNNKEL (reference sequence). This CDR3 contains 15 residues. Unmatched junction bases numbered 4, after V lost 4 bases and J lost 4 bases. CDR3 in amino acids: CASSRSTGGNEKLFF. CDR3 bases: TGTGCCAGCAGCCGATCGACAGGGGGTAATGAAAAACTGTTTTTT.

The chain recombines TRBV28 with TRBJ2-1; 10 nucleotides agree with TRBD2. Germline assignment: CDR1 MDHEN and CDR2 SYDVKM. After removal of 5 bases from V and 7 bases from J, the junction contained 11 bases not matched to a gene. The CDR3 sequence is 16 residues long. The CDR3 nucleotides are TGTGCCAGCAGTCTCTATACTAGCGGGAAGGATAATGAGCAGTTCTTC. It yields the protein CASSLYTSGKDNEQFF.